This T cell receptor beta chain appears in the sequencing data of a study of radiotherapy plus CTLA-4 blockade in lung cancer (dated by TCRdb to the late 2010s). Background on the whole study: Objective responses occurred in roughly 20% of enrolled patients, and just over 30% achieved disease control.

The protocol used for the library was the immunoSEQ multiplex PCR assay. TCRdb holds this immuneACCESS table with in-frame rearrangements only. Some clones are missing; in checked studies, unresolved V genes explain under half, and the rest has no known cause. The table for this sample lists roughly 90,000 clones; approximately 79% of them were counted only once. The ten most abundant clones make up more than 13% of the sample. Focal radiation therapy combined with CTLA-4 blockade (ipilimumab) was tested in patients with chemo-refractory metastatic non-small-cell lung cancer. Results the study describes overall, beyond this receptor: After treatment with radiotherapy and ipilimumab, TCR clones that came from tumors expanded in the peripheral blood. Early dynamic changes in blood T cell clones, together with increased serum interferon-beta after radiation, were reported as the strongest predictors of response.

Comment on this clone: The target of this receptor is not known. Base quality data are lacking; no much larger clone is found one base away.

The sample in question was peripheral blood, obtained from a patient treated with radiotherapy plus ipilimumab. This clonotype was obtained from a human donor with non-small cell lung cancer that progressed on radiotherapy plus ipilimumab.

The CDR3 region reads CASSLGRSGTYEQYF. The DNA reads as follows: TGTGCCAGCAGCTTAGGGCGAAGTGGAACCTACGAGCAGTACTTC. The sequence is built from TRBV11-1 and TRBJ2-7, with the D segment identity uncertain. CDR1 and CDR2 are drawn from the germline V gene (reference sequence): SGHAT, FQDESV. Between the V and J ends, shortened by 1 base and 2 bases respectively, the junction contains 12 bases. The CDR3 spans 15 residues, from the cysteine through the phenylalanine. CDR3 DNA is the only sequence kept; it has 45 bases, read in frame from the first base.